This is a list of T cell receptor delta chains from one sample in a study of gamma-delta T cells after stem cell transplantation. TCRdb re-called the RT-PCR reads through CATT. The sample yields 2,000 to 2,500 delta-chain clones, around 20% seen once. Sequencing used gamma-delta T cells. The receptors stem from a human donor. It is not recorded whose cells these are; they may come from a transplant donor. Each CDR3 is given with its conserved first and last residue. The order of the fields is CDR3 length, J gene, D gene, V gene, clone size, CDR3 protein, CDR3 DNA. D genes are given only for firm matches. Size is omitted from some rows. Given values are once, few, many or a class for expanded clones.

13 TRDJ1 . TRDV1 few CALGELRGDKLIF TGTGCTCTTGGGGAACTGAGAGGCGATAAACTCATCTTT
16 TRDJ1 . TRDV2 medium-sized CACDTLGPPEGDKLIF TGTGCCTGTGACACCCTGGGGCCCCCCGAGGGCGATAAACTCATCTTT
23 TRDJ1 TRDD3 TRDV1 . CALGEPIPLRLLGAYSYTDKLIF TGTGCTCTTGGGGAACCTATTCCACTTAGGCTACTGGGGGCTTACTCGTACACCGATAAACTCATCTTT
20 TRDJ1 TRDD3 TRDV1 . CALGQPNPLFPGGSLGKLIF TGTGCTCTTGGGCAACCTAATCCTCTTTTCCCTGGGGGATCGCTGGGTAAACTCATCTTT
14 TRDJ1 . TRDV1 few CALGGTGPGDKLIF TGTGCTCTTGGGGGGACAGGGCCGGGGGATAAACTCATCTTT
22 TRDJ2 TRDD3 TRDV1 . CALGTRRPSSQYWGSLAAQLFF TGTGCTCTTGGGACCAGGCGGCCTTCCTCTCAGTACTGGGGGAGCCTGGCAGCACAACTCTTCTTT
16 TRDJ1 TRDD3 TRDV1 few CASGEPRLLLGEKLIF TGTGCTAGTGGGGAACCCCGCCTCCTACTGGGGGAAAAACTCATCTTT
23 TRDJ1 . TRDV1 few CALGEPDRSHPRTHGKKTDKLIF TGTGCTCTTGGGGAACCTGATCGTTCCCACCCCCGTACTCACGGGAAGAAAACCGATAAACTCATCTTT
21 TRDJ1 . TRDV1 few CALGDPGNSRFFLEGPDKLIF TGTGCTCTTGGGGACCCCGGCAATAGTCGTTTCTTCCTCGAAGGTCCAGATAAACTCATCTTT
18 TRDJ1 . TRDV1 few CALGAKRGVLSYTDKLIF TGTGCTCTTGGGGCAAAGAGGGGAGTTCTCTCGTACACCGATAAACTCATCTTT
24 TRDJ3 TRDD3 TRDV2 . CACDTAALPSLGVSSSWDTRQMFF TGTGCCTGTGACACCGCGGCCTTACCCTCACTGGGGGTCTCGAGCTCCTGGGACACCCGACAGATGTTTTTC
18 TRDJ1 TRDD3 TRDV3 few CALLPPNSTGGTTDKLIF TGTGCCCTCCTTCCGCCGAACAGTACTGGGGGAACCACCGATAAACTCATCTTT
18 TRDJ3 TRDD3 TRDV2 few CACDTYWGYNWDTRQMFF TGTGCCTGTGACACTTACTGGGGCTACAACTGGGACACCCGACAGATGTTTTTC
20 TRDJ1 TRDD3 TRDV1 medium-sized CALGEPSPYWGPHYTDKLIF TGTGCTCTTGGGGAACCGTCTCCCTACTGGGGGCCCCACTACACCGATAAACTCATCTTT
19 TRDJ2 . TRDV1 few CALGEPGGMGVALTAQLFF TGTGCTCTTGGGGAACCCGGCGGCATGGGGGTCGCTTTGACAGCACAACTCTTCTTT
25 TRDJ1 TRDD3 TRDV3 few CASANPTTGGILRLPSHPYTDKLIF TGTGCCTCCGCCAACCCCACCACGGGGGGGATACTAAGACTACCCTCCCATCCGTACACCGATAAACTCATCTTT
22 TRDJ1 TRDD3 TRDV1 few CALGELPTTVVVLGDTTDKLIF TGTGCTCTTGGGGAACTACCCACTACAGTAGTCGTACTGGGGGATACCACCGATAAACTCATCTTT
20 TRDJ1 TRDD3 TRDV1 . CALGEPPLLWGRQYTDKLIF TGTGCTCTTGGGGAACCACCCTTACTCTGGGGGAGGCAGTACACCGATAAACTCATCTTT
19 TRDJ3 TRDD3 TRDV2 large CACDSTGGPSSWDTRQMFF TGTGCCTGTGACAGTACTGGGGGCCCCAGCTCCTGGGACACCCGACAGATGTTTTTC
20 TRDJ1 TRDD3 TRDV1 . CALGELLASRLGDITDKLIF TGTGCTCTTGGGGAACTCCTGGCCTCGAGACTGGGGGATATTACCGATAAACTCATCTTT
18 TRDJ2 TRDD3 TRDV2 few CACDTLLGDTRKTAQLFF TGTGCCTGTGACACCCTCCTGGGGGATACTCGTAAGACAGCACAACTCTTCTTT
17 TRDJ3 . TRDV2 medium-sized CACDGNTRPWDTRQMFF TGTGCCTGTGACGGAAATACGCGCCCCTGGGACACCCGACAGATGTTTTTC
23 TRDJ1 TRDD3 TRDV1 . CALGELSPPGWGTASMITDKLIF TGTGCTCTTGGGGAACTATCTCCCCCAGGCTGGGGGACGGCGAGCATGATCACCGATAAACTCATCTTT
17 TRDJ1 . TRDV1 few CALGDSSPNPLRSKLIF TGTGCTCTTGGGGACTCTTCCCCCAACCCTCTGCGGAGTAAACTCATCTTT
12 TRDJ1 . TRDV3 few CAFRGTWDKLIF TGTGCCTTCCGGGGGACTTGGGATAAACTCATCTTT
17 TRDJ3 TRDD3 TRDV3 . CALGDWMFPWYTRQMFF TGTGCCCTGGGGGATTGGATGTTCCCCTGGTACACCCGACAGATGTTTTTC